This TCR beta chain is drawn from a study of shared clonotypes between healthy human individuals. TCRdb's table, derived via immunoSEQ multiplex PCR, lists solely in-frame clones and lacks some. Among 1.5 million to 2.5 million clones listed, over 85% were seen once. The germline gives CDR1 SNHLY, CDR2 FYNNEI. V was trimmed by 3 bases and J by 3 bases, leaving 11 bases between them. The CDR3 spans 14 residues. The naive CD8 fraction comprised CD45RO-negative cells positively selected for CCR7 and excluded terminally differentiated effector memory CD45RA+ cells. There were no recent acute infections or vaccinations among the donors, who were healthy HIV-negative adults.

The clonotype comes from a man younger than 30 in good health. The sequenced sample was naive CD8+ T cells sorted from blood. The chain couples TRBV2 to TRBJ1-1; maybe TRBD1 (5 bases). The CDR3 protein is CASSDLPGYTEAFF. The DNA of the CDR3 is TGTGCCAGCAGTGACCTGCCAGGGTACACTGAAGCTTTCTTT.